The 17 T cell receptor beta chains listed next were all sequenced from one sample in a study of shared clonotypes between healthy human individuals. The assay was immunoSEQ multiplex PCR, and TCRdb's table has in-frame clones only and misses some. The sample carries under 1,900,000 clones, approximately 98.5% recorded once. Sequenced material: naive CD4+ T cells sorted from blood. This sample's subset: CD45RA+ positively selected. The source is a man in his thirties or forties in good health.

This clone was observed a single time. The V call is TRBV30, the J call TRBJ1-2; D is undetermined. The length of the CDR3 is 14 residues. Germline lookup yields CDR1 GTSNPN and CDR2 SVGIG (reference sequence). V shed 0 bases and J shed 5 bases, with 13 bases lying between them. CDR3 nucleotide sequence: TGTGCCTGGAGTGTCAAACTAATGGATTATGGCTACACCTTC. It translates to CAWSVKLMDYGYTF.

The V and J genes are TRBV5-1 and TRBJ1-1; D gene ambiguous. Looked up from germline, CDR1 is SGHRS and CDR2 is YFSETQ. V was trimmed by 4 bases and J by 1 base, leaving 11 bases between them. CDR3 length: 14 residues. The CDR3 DNA follows: TGCGCCAGCAGCCTACTTTCACAGAACACTGAAGCTTTCTTT. The encoded protein is CASSLLSQNTEAFF.

This rearrangement joins TRBV5-4 to TRBJ2-7; 13 positions match TRBD2. CDR1 is SGHNT, CDR2 YYREEE, per germline (reference sequence). V dropped 4 bases and J dropped 6; count of bases not matched to a gene: 4. The CDR3 is made up of 14 amino acids. The CDR3 bases are TGTGCCAGCAGCGCGGGACTAGCGGGACTCGAGCAGTACTTC. This codes for CASSAGLAGLEQYF.

The chain combines TRBV28 with TRBJ1-5; 7 nucleotides align to TRBD1. Germline CDR1 and CDR2: MDHEN and SYDVKM. The CDR3 has 15 residues. V trimming: 6 bases; J trimming: 0 bases; junction bases outside the gene matches: 5. The CDR3 region is CASSQTGNSNQPQHF. In DNA, the CDR3 is TGTGCCAGCAGCCAGACAGGGAATAGCAATCAGCCCCAGCATTTT. Variable domain in full (rest from reference TRBV28 and TRBJ1-5): DVKVTQSSRYLVKRTGEKVFLECVQDMDHENMFWYRQDPGLGLRLIYFSYDVKMKEKGDIPEGYSVSREKKERFSLILESASTNQTSMYLCASSQTGNSNQPQHFGDGTRLSIL.

As concerns this clone: This sample also contains other DNA sequences that code for the same CDR3. This rearrangement joins TRBV5-1 to TRBJ2-3; 8 bases map to TRBD1. CDR3 size: 14 residues. The germline V gene encodes CDR1 SGHRS and CDR2 YFSETQ. V lost 3 bases, J lost 0 bases, and 0 bases stayed unmatched. CDR3 coding DNA: TGCGCCAGCAGCTGGGACAGGAGCACAGATACGCAGTATTTT. Amino acid sequence: CASSWDRSTDTQYF.

CDR3 nucleotide sequence: TGTGCCAGCAGCCGAGAAGGGGGTCCTTCCTACGAGCAGTACTTC. Protein: CASSREGGPSYEQYF. V is TRBV6-1 and J is TRBJ2-7; tentatively, D is TRBD1 (6 bases). Germline V CDR1 and CDR2: MNHNS, SASEGT. The germline V and J ends were trimmed by 6 bases and 1 base, with 16 bases remaining between them. This CDR3 region has 15 residues.

The count of this clone is one. The chain joins TRBV28 to TRBJ1-4, with 9 bases aligning to TRBD1. Germline-derived CDR1 and CDR2 are MDHEN and SYDVKM. The CDR3 spans 13 residues. Unmatched junction bases numbered 6, after V lost 9 bases and J lost 7 bases. As DNA, the CDR3 is TGTGCCAGTTCATCGGGACAGGGTGAAAAACTGTTTTTT. Translation gives CASSSGQGEKLFF. The entire variable domain, with the rest obtained from reference TRBV28 and TRBJ1-4, is as follows: DVKVTQSSRYLVKRTGEKVFLECVQDMDHENMFWYRQDPGLGLRLIYFSYDVKMKEKGDIPEGYSVSREKKERFSLILESASTNQTSMYLCASSSGQGEKLFFGSGTQLSVL.

The chain carries TRBV30 and TRBJ2-1; 8 nucleotides align to TRBD2. There are 15 residues in the CDR3. Trimming removed 3 bases from V and 2 bases from J; junction bases left unmatched: 6. Per the germline V gene, CDR1 is GTSNPN and CDR2 is SVGIG (reference sequence). Here the CDR3 DNA reads TGTGCCTGGAGGCCTACTAGCGGCACCTACAATGAGCAGTTCTTC. It encodes CAWRPTSGTYNEQFF. Full variable domain (missing parts from reference TRBV30 and TRBJ2-1): SQTIHQWPATLVQPVGSPLSLECTVEGTSNPNLYWYRQAAGRGLQLLFYSVGIGQISSEVPQNLSASRPQDRQFILSSKKLLLSDSGFYLCAWRPTSGTYNEQFFGPGTRLTVL.

V is TRBV6-5 and J is TRBJ2-1; D gene ambiguous. Germline V gene sequence: CDR1 MNHEY, CDR2 SVGAGI. This CDR3 has 15 amino acids. The V end was cut by 2 bases, the J end by 8 bases, with 16 bases between. The CDR3 sequence is CASSYRSPNRDEQFF. CDR3 coding DNA: TGTGCCAGCAGTTACCGAAGCCCAAATAGGGATGAGCAGTTCTTC.

The rearrangement joins TRBV7-2 to TRBJ2-7; 8 bases fit TRBD1. CDR1 and CDR2 (germline): SGHTA, FQGNSA. The CDR3 covers 14 residues. V dropped 5 bases and J dropped 5; count of bases not matched to a gene: 8. Here the CDR3 DNA reads TGTGCCAGCAGCATAGACAGGGGAAGGGACGAGCAGTACTTC. Amino acid sequence: CASSIDRGRDEQYF.

The CDR3 DNA reads as TGCGCCAGCAGCCGCCGGGCTAGCGGGCCTTACAATGAGCAGTTCTTC. It yields the protein CASSRRASGPYNEQFF. This chain links TRBV4-1 with TRBJ2-1; TRBD2 aligns across 8 bases. Germline V lookup: CDR1 MGHRA, CDR2 YSYEKL. The J segment lost 4 bases and the V segment lost 4 bases, leaving 9 bases of the junction unmatched. This CDR3 region has 16 residues.

This clone was seen only once. The chain combines TRBV19 with TRBJ2-2; D call uncertain. The germline CDR1 and CDR2 sequences are LNHDA and SQIVND (reference sequence). This CDR3 has 13 residues. V dropped 3 bases and J dropped 5 bases, with 7 bases sitting between them. CDR3 residues: CASSIDPTGELFF. DNA of the CDR3: TGTGCCAGTAGTATCGACCCGACCGGGGAGCTGTTTTTT.

Remarks on this clone: An end of the junction does not agree with germline; a read error may underlie this. J is TRBJ2-7 and V is TRBV27, with 10 bases matching TRBD1. CDR3 length: 13 amino acids. Germline V gene data show CDR1 as MNHEY and CDR2 as SMNVEV (reference sequence). CDR3 sequence: CACRDRGTYEQYF. In nucleotides, the CDR3 is TGTGCCTGCAGGGACAGGGGCACCTACGAGCAGTACTTC.

To note about this clone: The sample holds other DNA sequences that translate to the same CDR3. The chain employs TRBV28 and TRBJ2-7, with 7 bases identical to TRBD2. J gave up 3 bases and V 3 bases, and 2 bases lay outside the gene matches. The V gene's germline CDR1 is MDHEN and CDR2 SYDVKM. CDR3 length: 13 residues. CDR3 in amino acids: CASSLTSSYEQYF. CDR3 nucleotide sequence: TGTGCCAGCAGTTTGACTAGCAGCTACGAGCAGTACTTC.

This clone has a single count. The V and J genes are TRBV5-6 and TRBJ2-3; D unclear. CDR3 length: 17 amino acids. CDR1 is SGHDT, CDR2 YYEEEE, per germline. The V end lost 1 base, the J end lost 0 bases, and 15 bases lay between the germline ends. Here the CDR3 DNA reads TGTGCCAGCAGCTTGTCTCTTACGGCCTCGAGCACAGATACGCAGTATTTT. This gives the protein CASSLSLTASSTDTQYF.

Details on this clone: Different DNA sequences within this sample yield the same CDR3. This sequence joins TRBV9 and TRBJ2-1; D gene unclear. The CDR3 contains 12 residues. Germline lookup yields CDR1 SGDLS and CDR2 YYNGEE. Between the trimmed V and J ends, which lost 2 bases and 10 bases, there was a span of 10 bases. In DNA, the CDR3 is TGTGCCAGCAGCGTTGGGGTCGGGGAGCAGTTCTTC. Translation: CASSVGVGEQFF.

The chain combines TRBV18 with TRBJ2-1; a weak D match, TRBD1 (5 bases). The germline V gene has CDR1 KGHSH and CDR2 LQKENI. The CDR3 runs 15 residues. V shed 2 bases and J shed 6 bases, with 14 bases lying between them. The CDR3 spells CASSPDKQAFNEQFF. CDR3 DNA: TGTGCCAGCTCACCAGATAAACAGGCCTTCAATGAGCAGTTCTTC. The entire variable domain, with the rest obtained from reference TRBV18 and TRBJ2-1, is as follows: NAGVMQNPRHLVRRRGQEARLRCSPMKGHSHVYWYRQLPEEGLKFMVYLQKENIIDESGMPKERFSAEFPKEGPSILRIQQVVRGDSAAYFCASSPDKQAFNEQFFGPGTRLTVL.